A single sample gave rise to the 15 T cell receptor beta chains below, sequenced in a study of blood T cell repertoires in COVID-19 (dated by TCRdb to 2020 to 2022). Libraries came from the immunoSEQ multiplex PCR assay. In TCRdb, the immuneACCESS table is reduced to in-frame sequences with V and J assigned. These tables do not hold every clone; where another copy was compared, an unresolved V gene accounts for under half, and the others remain unexplained. The sample includes about 320,000 clones, with 85% observed a single time. Together, the top ten hold 6% to 9% of the sample. The sequenced material came from peripheral blood. These receptors all come from a human donor in a cohort sampled during active COVID-19.

This sequence joins TRBV11-2 and TRBJ1-3; maybe TRBD1 (5 bases). This CDR3 has 13 amino acids. Trimming shortened V by 6 bases and J by 3 bases, and 9 bases separated the two germline ends. Germline CDR1 and CDR2: SGHAT and FQNNGV. The CDR3 region is CASSSGHGNTIYF. In nucleotides, the CDR3 is TGTGCCAGCAGTTCTGGACATGGAAACACCATATATTTT.

The gene calls are TRBV4-1 and TRBJ1-5, with D possibly being TRBD1 (6 bases). Germline assignment: CDR1 MGHRA and CDR2 YSYEKL. Trimming removed 1 base at V and 1 base at J, with 8 bases between. This CDR3 has 15 amino acids. CDR3 loop: CASSQAQGSNQPQHF. CDR3 in DNA: TGCGCCAGCAGCCAAGCTCAGGGGAGCAATCAGCCCCAGCATTTT.

This chain connects TRBV25-1 to TRBJ2-7; tentative D call: TRBD1 (5 bases). This CDR3 has 15 amino acids. The germline gives CDR1 MGHDK, CDR2 SYGVNS. Deletions cut 1 base from V and 3 bases from J, with 13 bases between. The CDR3 loop is CASSEWGGAYYEQYF. Here the CDR3 DNA reads TGTGCCAGCAGTGAATGGGGCGGAGCATACTACGAGCAGTACTTC.

V and J are TRBV18 and TRBJ2-7; no clear D. Germline CDR1 KGHSH, CDR2 LQKENI. The CDR3 extends over 15 amino acids. Between the trimmed V and J ends, which lost 3 bases and 1 base, there was a span of 13 bases. CDR3 DNA: TGTGCCAGCTCACCGTTCGACACCGGTTCCTACGAGCAGTACTTC. This encodes CASSPFDTGSYEQYF.

This clone was counted once. This chain joins TRBV5-4 and TRBJ2-7, with 9 bases fitting TRBD2. The CDR3 sequence is 16 residues long. The junction had 4 bases not matched to a gene; V was cut back by 0 bases and J by 0 bases. Germline CDR1 is SGHNT and CDR2 is YYREEE (reference sequence). The CDR3 loop is CASSLGLAGSSYEQYF. The CDR3 nucleotides are TGTGCCAGCAGCTTGGGGCTAGCGGGGAGCTCCTACGAGCAGTACTTC.

The CDR3 sequence is CAWETRQGDYTF. CDR3 DNA sequence: TGTGCCTGGGAGACTAGACAGGGAGACTACACCTTC. The chain links TRBV30 to TRBJ1-2; 7 bases agree with TRBD1. Germline loops: CDR1 GTSNPN, CDR2 SVGIG (reference sequence). CDR3 size: 12 residues. The J segment lost 10 bases and the V segment lost 5 bases, leaving 10 bases of the junction unmatched.

The V gene is TRBV7-3, the J gene TRBJ1-1, with TRBD1 as a possible D gene (6 bases). The V end lost 2 bases, the J end lost 6 bases, and 10 bases lay between the germline ends. This CDR3 spans 13 amino acids. The germline gives CDR1 SGHTA, CDR2 FQGTGA. CDR3: CASSLRDISEAFF. The CDR3 bases are TGTGCCAGCAGCTTACGGGACATATCTGAAGCTTTCTTT.

The chain combines TRBV6-5 with TRBJ1-4; 7 nucleotides line up with TRBD1. The CDR3 sequence is 15 residues long. The V gene's germline CDR1 is MNHEY and CDR2 SVGAGI. Trimming at V came to 1 base and at J to 7 bases, leaving 6 bases not matched to a gene. DNA of the CDR3: TGTGCCAGCAGTTACTTACCGACAGGGCGTGAAAAACTGTTTTTT. Translation gives CASSYLPTGREKLFF.

This clone showed up just once. The rearrangement links TRBV3-1 (or the pseudogene TRBV3-2) to TRBJ1-2; the match to TRBD1 covers 7 bases. The CDR3 length is 16 residues. CDR1 LGHDT and CDR2 YNNKEL come from the germline V gene (reference sequence). J lost 7 bases, V lost 2 bases, and 13 bases had no gene match. The CDR3 DNA reads as TGTGCCAGCAGCCAATTATTGCTTAAGGGGGCCGTTGGCTACACCTTC. The encoded protein is CASSQLLLKGAVGYTF.

The J gene is TRBJ2-1, the V gene TRBV19; TRBD1 is a possible D gene (6 bases). CDR3 length: 15 residues. Trimming cost V 5 bases and J 1 base, with 12 bases left between them. Germline V lookup: CDR1 LNHDA, CDR2 SQIVND (reference sequence). The CDR3 DNA reads as TGTGCCAGTAGTTTAACAAGGGGGTCCTACAATGAGCAGTTCTTC. Protein sequence: CASSLTRGSYNEQFF. The full variable domain, completed using reference TRBV19 and TRBJ2-1, is DGGITQSPKYLFRKEGQNVTLSCEQNLNHDAMYWYRQDPGQGLRLIYYSQIVNDFQKGDIAEGYSVSREKKESFPLTVTSAQKNPTAFYLCASSLTRGSYNEQFFGPGTRLTVL.

The J gene is TRBJ2-5, the V gene TRBV11-3; TRBD1 matches at 9 bases. Germline CDR1 is SGHNT and CDR2 is YENEEA. This CDR3 has 13 residues. V dropped 5 bases and J dropped 2; count of bases not matched to a gene: 0. The CDR3 here is CASSGQGQETQYF. The CDR3 nucleotides are TGTGCCAGCAGCGGACAGGGGCAAGAGACCCAGTACTTC.

J is TRBJ2-2 and V is TRBV5-1; 8 positions match TRBD2. Germline V gene data show CDR1 as SGHRS and CDR2 as YFSETQ. V trimming: 4 bases; J trimming: 6 bases; junction bases outside the gene matches: 2. This CDR3 spans 13 amino acids. The CDR3 nucleotides are TGCGCCAGCAGCCCGGGGGGGCCCGGGGAGCTGTTTTTT. It codes for CASSPGGPGELFF.

This chain joins TRBV6-5 and TRBJ1-5; 7 bases line up with TRBD1. The CDR3 sequence is 15 residues long. Germline trimming cut 1 base from V and 5 bases from J; bases unmatched to any gene: 5. The V gene's germline CDR1 is MNHEY and CDR2 SVGAGI. Here the CDR3 reads CASSYYRGRDQPQHF. In DNA, the CDR3 is TGTGCCAGCAGTTACTACAGGGGCAGGGATCAGCCCCAGCATTTT.

The gene calls are TRBV7-3 and TRBJ2-5, with 11 bases that match TRBD2. Germline CDR1 reads SGHTA; CDR2 reads FQGTGA. V lost 0 bases to trimming and J lost 5 bases; unmatched junction nucleotides: 8. The CDR3 loop spans 17 amino acids. The CDR3 coding sequence is TGTGCCAGCAGCTTAACCCATAGCGGGGGGGCCTCGGAGACCCAGTACTTC. It is translated as CASSLTHSGGASETQYF.

This clone appeared a single time. The rearrangement links TRBV9 to TRBJ2-1, with 10 bases that match TRBD2. V lost 0 bases and J lost 9; bases outside the gene matches: 9. The V gene's germline CDR1 is SGDLS and CDR2 YYNGEE. The CDR3 spans 16 residues. The CDR3 nucleotides read TGTGCCAGCAGCGTAGAGATAGGTAGCGGGGGGCCTGAGCAGTTCTTC. This gives the protein CASSVEIGSGGPEQFF.